Presented here are 3 T cell receptor beta chains from one specimen sequenced in a study of regulatory T cells in long-lasting Graves disease. CDR3 regions were amplified by Arm-PCR using iRepertoire HTBI primers to build TCR beta libraries. TCRdb re-called the multiplex PCR reads through MiXCR, storing one row per CDR3 protein. The sample includes roughly 530,000 distinct CDR3 sequences, around 16% seen only once; the top ten take around 25%. Documented time point: newly diagnosed GD, antithyroid drugs for less than 3 months. The TCR library was made from RNA that had been extracted from PBMCs in TRIzol. The same data also went into a second study, on T cells in Graves' hyperthyroidism and ophthalmopathy.

Material: peripheral blood mononuclear cells (PBMCs), obtained at new diagnosis, from a patient treated with antithyroid drugs. All receptors derive from a woman aged 35 to 59 with Graves disease.

The genes are TRBV7-8 and TRBJ1-3; TRBD1 matches 10 bases. The CDR3 contains 15 residues. V shed 4 bases and J 2 bases; nucleotides not matched to a gene: 2. CDR1 and CDR2 from the germline V gene are SGHVS and FQNEAQ. The CDR3 nucleotides are TGTGCCAGCAGCTGGGGGACAGGGGCTGGAAACACCATATATTTT. This encodes CASSWGTGAGNTIYF.

The rearrangement joins TRBV5-1 to TRBJ2-3, with TRBD2 matching over 16 bases. The V segment lost 4 bases and the J segment 2 bases; nucleotides outside the gene matches: 10. Looked up from germline, CDR1 is SGHRS and CDR2 is YFSETQ. The CDR3 length is 19 residues. This chain's CDR3 is CASSMGLAGGQPDTDTQYF. The CDR3 DNA is TGCGCCAGCAGCATGGGACTAGCGGGGGGGCAGCCCGACACAGATACGCAGTATTTT.

This clonotype occurred many times. The V call is TRBV6-1, the J call TRBJ2-7; 7 bases are a match to TRBD1. CDR1 and CDR2 (germline): MNHNS, SASEGT. This CDR3 region has 16 residues. Trimming took 2 bases from V and 3 from J; bases not matched to a gene: 10. The DNA of the CDR3 is TGTGCCAGCAGTGAAAGTTCAAGACAGGGATACTACGAGCAGTACTTC. This sequence encodes CASSESSRQGYYEQYF.